This T cell receptor beta chain was identified during a study of CXCR3-negative and CXCR3-positive naive CD8 T cells (dated by TCRdb to between 2018 and 2020). For context, the study as a whole: About 135 million TRB reads were obtained in total, roughly 1.5 +/- 0.3 million reads per library. Diversity and physicochemical repertoire analyses covered over 10 donors pooled from two independent experiments. The TRBV-TRBJ cluster analysis covered naive subsets from several donors and memory cells from 3 donors.

Of note for this clonotype: Its antigen is not yet known.

The germline V gene encodes CDR1 LGHDT and CDR2 YNNKEL (reference sequence). The CDR3 covers 13 residues, taking in both the cysteine and the phenylalanine. No DNA appears here. The paper's findings and limits, for the study overall: Because surface CD5, which has been linked to self-reactivity in mice, was comparable between naive subsets, TCR interaction strength was also inferred from TRB CDR3 physicochemical properties. Naive CXCR3-negative and CXCR3-positive cells from the same donor showed similar TRBV-TRBJ usage, whereas memory cells showed distinct patterns. Comparably high repertoire diversity was found in both naive subsets, whereas much lower repertoire diversity was found in memory CD8+ T cells. Freshly isolated PBMCs were used for most assays because CXCR3 expression went down partially after cryopreservation. Compared with CXCR3-negative naive cells, CXCR3-positive naive cells had TRB CDR3s with higher hydrophobicity (lower Kidera factor 4), lower energy, and higher strength and volume indices.

Each CD8+ T cell subset was flow-sorted in triplicate, and 300,000 cells per subset were placed directly into RLT lysis buffer. Naive CD8+ T cells were defined stringently as CD45RO-CCR7+CD27+CD95- to exclude memory contaminants. Peripheral blood mononuclear cells were isolated from buffy coats by standard density gradient centrifugation. Naive CXCR3-negative and CXCR3-positive CD8+ T cells were flow-sorted on a FACSAria III. Total RNA was extracted from sorted cells using an RNeasy Mini Kit. This sample was sequenced with a NextSeq 550. The Human TCR Profiling Kit (MiLaboratory) was used to make UMI-labeled 5' RACE TRB cDNA libraries. The full amount of extracted RNA was used for cDNA synthesis, and the full amount of resulting cDNA was used for PCR amplification. The libraries were made side by side, with each library going through the same number of PCR cycles. The original pipeline was this. MIGEC and MiXCR extracted about 50,000 +/- 10,000 unique UMI-labeled TRB cDNA molecules per library, requiring at least two reads per UMI. An average of around 40,000 +/- 10,000 functional in-frame TRB CDR3 nucleotide clonotypes without stop codons was found per library. Diversity metrics, including normalized Shannon-Wiener and Chao1, were computed in VDJtools after downsampling to 5000 UMI-labeled TRB molecules per sample. Clonotype-size-weighted physicochemical properties of the central five CDR3 residues (interaction energy, strength, volume and Kidera factor 4) were computed in VDJtools. After reprocessing by TCRdb, each CDR3 protein sequence is one entry, and no DNA is given. Here the V and J calls rest on TCRdb's processing, not on the authors' analysis. This sample's clone table shows over 45,000 distinct CDR3 sequences. Of the sample, about 0.4% falls within the top ten clones.

The chain uses TRBV3-1 and TRBJ2-7. The material sequenced was naive CXCR3- CD8+ T cells from blood. The cell subset or site label corresponds to: CD45RO-CCR7+CD27+CD95- naive CD8+ T cells lacking CXCR3 (TNR3-). This TCR came from a human donor in good health. Some clones in this sample may be carry-over from other donors' samples. The CDR3 reads as follows: CASSQTRIYEQYF.